This T cell receptor (beta chain) was identified during a study of T cell repertoires in cytomegalovirus infection. General study findings and limits: The response measured ex vivo was dominated by TCR beta clonotypes (HLA-C-restricted and CMV-specific).

This clonotype was recorded a few times. Its antigen remains unidentified. One entry per CDR3 protein results from TCRdb running MiXCR on the reads. The sample lists hundreds of thousands of distinct CDR3 sequences; roughly 22% were seen once. Trimming took 0 bases from V and 2 from J; bases not matched to a gene: 5. CDR1 is DFQATT, CDR2 SNEGSKA, per germline (reference sequence). The CDR3 loop spans 15 amino acids. The receptor was derived from a human donor in good health (CMV status not recorded). Some clones in this sample may be carry-over from other donors' samples. The sample consisted of CD8+ T cells from PBMCs. The V gene is TRBV20-1, the J gene TRBJ2-3; 7 positions match TRBD2. The CDR3 loop reads CSARDAGDHTDTQYF. The CDR3 region has the DNA TGCAGTGCTAGAGATGCGGGGGACCACACAGATACGCAGTATTTT.